Sequencing of this T cell receptor beta chain was carried out in a study of T cell repertoires in cytomegalovirus infection. Notes on the study in general: Cumulative frequency of public TCR beta families picked out carriers of CMV plus the relevant HLA. HLA-C-restricted TCR beta clonotypes specific for CMV led the ex vivo response.

Many counts were recorded for this clonotype. The antigen is unknown. TCRdb reanalysed the reads using MiXCR and keeps one entry per CDR3 protein. The top ten clones hold roughly 15% of a sample with 350,000 to 550,000 distinct CDR3 sequences, about a third of them seen once. The germline CDR1 and CDR2 sequences are SGHKS and YYEKEE (reference sequence). The germline V and J ends were trimmed by 3 bases and 1 base, with 7 bases remaining between them. This CDR3 region has 13 residues. V is TRBV5-5 and J is TRBJ1-2; D unresolved. The receptor was isolated from a human donor in good health (CMV status not recorded). Some clones in this sample may be carry-over from other donors' samples. Sequences were obtained from PBMCs. Here the CDR3 reads CASSSQSNYGYTF. CDR3 bases: TGTGCCAGCAGCTCCCAGAGTAACTATGGCTACACCTTC.